Presented here are 15 T cell receptor beta chains from one specimen sequenced in a study of T-cell memory formation after mild COVID-19. From the 5' RACE reads, TCRdb called clonotypes with MiXCR, one entry per CDR3 protein. Found here are approximately 260,000 distinct CDR3 sequences, about a sixth of them singletons; the top ten hold 20% to 25%. Specimen: PBMCs or a T cell subset sorted from them (not recorded which). Every receptor here comes from a man between 18 and 29 years old who had mild COVID-19 (a few samples of this study predate the infection). Cell type and time point are not known.

This clonotype came up a few times. Here the CDR3 DNA reads TGTGCCAGCAGCTTAAAGGGGACAGGGGGCAGGGAGACCCAGTACTTC. Its protein is CASSLKGTGGRETQYF. The V gene is TRBV7-3, the J gene TRBJ2-5; 12 bases line up with TRBD1. V was clipped by 1 base and J by 5 bases; unmatched bases: 5. Germline V gives CDR1 SGHTA, CDR2 FQGTGA. This CDR3 has 16 amino acids.

V and J are TRBV18 and TRBJ1-2; D is ambiguous. Trimming stripped 2 bases from V and 3 bases from J, with 7 bases between. This CDR3 spans 13 amino acids. Germline V gives CDR1 KGHSH, CDR2 LQKENI. CDR3 nucleotide sequence: TGTGCCAGCTCACCAGACCCGTACTATGGCTACACCTTC. This translates into CASSPDPYYGYTF.

The chain couples TRBV7-9 to TRBJ2-5, with D unclear. V dropped 1 base and J dropped 4 bases, with 4 bases sitting between them. In germline, CDR1 is SEHNR, CDR2 FQNEAQ (reference sequence). The CDR3 extends over 12 amino acids. The CDR3 spells CASSLVPETQYF. CDR3 DNA: TGTGCCAGCAGCTTAGTCCCAGAGACCCAGTACTTC. The entire variable domain, with the rest obtained from reference TRBV7-9 and TRBJ2-5, is as follows: DTGVSQNPRHKITKRGQNVTFRCDPISEHNRLYWYRQTLGQGPEFLTYFQNEAQLEKSRLLSDRFSAERPKGSFSTLEIQRTEQGDSAMYLCASSLVPETQYFGPGTRLLVL.

The V gene is TRBV7-9, the J gene TRBJ2-3; TRBD2 agrees at 8 bases. This CDR3 has 15 amino acids. Germline CDR1 reads SEHNR; CDR2 reads FQNEAQ (reference sequence). The V gene end was trimmed by 4 bases and the J gene end by 2 bases; junction bases not matched to a gene: 5. The CDR3 sequence: CASSSPAGDTDTQYF. As DNA, the CDR3 is TGTGCCAGCAGCTCACCAGCGGGGGACACAGATACGCAGTATTTT.

The sample holds a few counts of this clonotype. This chain uses TRBV20-1 with TRBJ1-1; D is ambiguous. Germline CDR1 and CDR2: DFQATT and SNEGSKA (reference sequence). The CDR3 covers 14 residues. Trimming removed 0 bases at V and 1 base at J, with 9 bases between. The DNA of the CDR3 is TGCAGTGCTAGAGATCCGACACGGAACACTGAAGCTTTCTTT. Translating it yields CSARDPTRNTEAFF.

This clonotype was detected only a few times. This chain uses TRBV6-5 with TRBJ1-1; D is possibly TRBD1 (5 bases). This CDR3 has 13 amino acids. V gave up 5 bases and J gave up 10 bases, with 17 bases separating them. The germline gives CDR1 MNHEY, CDR2 SVGAGI. The CDR3 coding sequence is TGTGCCAGCAGTGCCCGGGACCCTTTAGCAGCTTTCTTT. The encoded protein is CASSARDPLAAFF.

V and J are TRBV24-1 and TRBJ2-3; 7 bases are a match to TRBD1. This CDR3 spans 14 amino acids. Looked up from germline, CDR1 is KGHDR and CDR2 is SFDVKD. The ends lost 5 bases at V and 1 base at J; junction bases unmatched: 2. As DNA, the CDR3 is TGTGCCACCAGTGGACAGGGTGGCACAGATACGCAGTATTTT. Residues: CATSGQGGTDTQYF.

About this clonotype itself: This may stem from a read error, because a much larger clone lies one nucleotide away. The chain links TRBV5-1 to TRBJ2-5, with D tentatively TRBD1 or TRBD2 (6 bases each). V lost 0 bases to trimming and J lost 1 base, with 10 bases between them. The CDR3 spans 15 residues. CDR1 is SGHRS and CDR2 is YFSETQ in the germline V gene. The CDR3 DNA reads TGCGCCAGCAGCTTGGCGGGGGCGTCCCAAGAGACCCAGTACTTC. As protein: CASSLAGASQETQYF. Combining the CDR3 with reference TRBV5-1 and TRBJ2-5 gives the whole variable domain KAGVTQTPRYLIKTRGQQVTLSCSPISGHRSVSWYQQTPGQGLQFLFEYFSETQRNKGNFPGRFSGRQFSNSRSEMNVSTLELGDSALYLCASSLAGASQETQYFGPGTRLLVL.

This clonotype has a count of ten or more. The CDR3 sequence is CASSWTDSNQPQHF. The CDR3 nucleotides are TGTGCCAGCAGCTGGACAGATAGCAATCAGCCCCAGCATTTT. V is TRBV7-2 and J is TRBJ1-5; D perhaps matches TRBD1 (6 bases). Trimming removed 4 bases at V and 0 bases at J, with 7 bases between. The CDR3 has 14 residues. The germline CDR1 and CDR2 sequences are SGHTA and FQGNSA.

This clonotype was picked up many times. The chain links TRBV7-9 to TRBJ2-7; D call uncertain. Per germline, CDR1 SEHNR and CDR2 FQNEAQ (reference sequence). The CDR3 is 14 amino acids. V lost 4 bases and J lost 3, with 13 bases in between. CDR3 region: CASSYQLGYYEQYF. In DNA form, the CDR3 reads TGTGCCAGCAGCTATCAGCTGGGGTACTACGAGCAGTACTTC. The variable domain in full, with the rest retrieved from reference TRBV7-9 and TRBJ2-7, is DTGVSQNPRHKITKRGQNVTFRCDPISEHNRLYWYRQTLGQGPEFLTYFQNEAQLEKSRLLSDRFSAERPKGSFSTLEIQRTEQGDSAMYLCASSYQLGYYEQYFGPGTRLTVT.

The genes are TRBV12-3 or TRBV12-4 and TRBJ1-1; D not certain. Trimming stripped 5 bases from V and 5 bases from J, with 12 bases between. The length of the CDR3 is 13 residues. For the CDR3, the DNA is TGTGCCAGCAGTAGGTTTATAGGAACTGAAGCTTTCTTT. Translating it yields CASSRFIGTEAFF.

V and J are TRBV24-1 and TRBJ1-2; 8 bases agree with TRBD1. The length of the CDR3 is 13 residues. Germline V gene data show CDR1 as KGHDR and CDR2 as SFDVKD. The trim removed 1 base at V and 9 bases at J, leaving 3 bases unmatched. The DNA for the CDR3 is TGTGCCACCAGTGATTTCGACAGGGGTAGCTACACCTTC. Translation: CATSDFDRGSYTF.

This clonotype was observed a handful of times. The chain recombines TRBV5-1 with TRBJ1-1; tentative D call: TRBD1 (6 bases). The CDR3 extends over 15 amino acids. V was trimmed by 4 bases and J by 1 base, leaving 14 bases between them. Germline assignment: CDR1 SGHRS and CDR2 YFSETQ. The CDR3, as DNA: TGCGCCAGCAGCCTAGGACAGCGAAGGAACACTGAAGCTTTCTTT. It yields the protein CASSLGQRRNTEAFF.

This clonotype was observed a few times. The chain joins TRBV6-5 to TRBJ2-5; TRBD2 matches 7 bases. V was clipped by 6 bases and J by 1 base; unmatched bases: 5. The germline V gene has CDR1 MNHEY and CDR2 SVGAGI. This CDR3 region has 14 residues. CDR3 region: CASRGAGSQETQYF. The CDR3 nucleotides are TGTGCCAGCAGAGGAGCGGGGAGCCAAGAGACCCAGTACTTC.

This clonotype was seen once. The chain links TRBV6-5 to TRBJ2-3, with D hard to call. Germline CDR1 MNHEY, CDR2 SVGAGI. The V end was cut by 3 bases, the J end by 1 base, with 11 bases between. This CDR3 has 15 residues. The CDR3: CASSYTDVGTDTQYF. The CDR3 coding sequence is TGTGCCAGCAGTTATACGGACGTAGGCACAGATACGCAGTATTTT.